Listed below are T cell receptor beta chains from one sample, sequenced in a study of T cell responses to AZD1222 COVID-19 vaccine. Clones were read by immunoSEQ multiplex PCR, and TCRdb kept only the in-frame ones, dropping some. The sample consists of roughly 160,000 clones, 85% to 95% of them appearing once. The starting material was peripheral blood, obtained on day 0 of AZD1222 vaccination. All receptors derive from an adult in good health. Both conserved end residues are part of each CDR3. The D gene is left open where the match is weak.

J: TRBJ1-5
D: NA
V: TRBV19
CDR3: CASSGVNQPQHF

J: TRBJ1-3
D: NA
V: TRBV6-5
CDR3: CASRPTQGSGNTIYF

J: TRBJ1-4
D: NA
V: TRBV28
CDR3: CASSLSQANEKLFF

J: TRBJ1-4
D: NA
V: TRBV4-2
CDR3: CASSRLKAPTNEKLFF

J: TRBJ2-6
D: NA
V: TRBV9
CDR3: CASSVRDSGANVLTF

J: TRBJ2-7
D: TRBD1
V: TRBV6-5
CDR3: CASSWTGAGHEQYF

J: TRBJ2-3
D: TRBD2
V: TRBV7-9
CDR3: CASVRGGDTDTQYF

J: TRBJ2-7
D: TRBD2
V: TRBV20-1
CDR3: CSASDPGGYEQYF

J: TRBJ1-3
D: NA
V: TRBV4-2
CDR3: CASSQDPGRSTGNTIYF

J: TRBJ2-2
D: NA
V: TRBV5-1
CDR3: CASSLQGYTGELFF

J: TRBJ1-1
D: TRBD1
V: TRBV19
CDR3: CASTSGQGRGMNTEAFF

J: TRBJ2-2
D: NA
V: TRBV6-1
CDR3: CASSGVASHTGELFF

J: TRBJ1-1
D: NA
V: TRBV20-1
CDR3: CSARDGAGAFF

J: TRBJ1-5
D: NA
V: TRBV9
CDR3: CASSVEGGEEPQHF

J: TRBJ2-2
D: NA
V: TRBV3-1/TRBV3-2
CDR3: CASSLSEIAAYTGELFF

J: TRBJ1-6
D: NA
V: TRBV28
CDR3: CASSLIASGAGRSPLHF

J: TRBJ2-3
D: NA
V: TRBV7-9
CDR3: CASSLSPITDTQYF

J: TRBJ2-1
D: NA
V: TRBV21-1
CDR3: CASSTRSGGNNEQFF

J: TRBJ1-6
D: NA
V: TRBV7-2
CDR3: CASSLRRINSPLHF

J: TRBJ2-4
D: NA
V: TRBV21-1
CDR3: CASSKPGQGSKNIQYF

J: TRBJ1-4
D: TRBD1
V: TRBV30
CDR3: CAWSVFGQVNEKLFF

J: TRBJ1-6
D: NA
V: TRBV28
CDR3: CASSPRPSSSYNSPLHF

J: TRBJ2-5
D: NA
V: TRBV4-1
CDR3: CASSQGTFRETQYF

J: TRBJ2-3
D: TRBD1
V: TRBV19
CDR3: CASTAQGASDTQYF

J: TRBJ1-3
D: TRBD1
V: TRBV5-5
CDR3: CASSLTGGTGNTIYF

J: TRBJ2-1
D: TRBD1
V: TRBV19
CDR3: CASSRQGRLSYNEQFF

J: TRBJ2-5
D: TRBD2
V: TRBV5-1
CDR3: CASSRNALAGGETQYF

J: TRBJ1-1
D: TRBD1
V: TRBV2
CDR3: CASEETGYTEAFF

J: TRBJ1-4
D: NA
V: TRBV4-3
CDR3: CASSQGGTGNEKLFF